This T cell receptor (beta chain) appears in the sequencing data of a study of T cells in Graves' hyperthyroidism and ophthalmopathy. This clonotype was detected a few times. RNA transcripts were the template for amplifying TCR beta CDR3 regions. A set of HTBI primers served as the primers for a first-round RT-PCR of the TCR CDR3. TCRdb used MiXCR to reprocess the multiplex PCR reads, holding one entry per CDR3 protein. The sample has approximately 610,000 distinct CDR3 sequences, roughly 17% seen once. J gave up 6 bases and V 6 bases, and 12 bases lay outside the gene matches. Germline CDR1 and CDR2: DFQATT and SNEGSKA (reference sequence). The CDR3 is 15 amino acids.

The receptor's source is a woman aged 18-29 years with Graves' hyperthyroidism. This chain uses TRBV20-1 with TRBJ2-1; 9 nucleotides match TRBD2. The sequenced material came from blood. The CDR3 spells CSAPTPSGVPNEQFF. The CDR3 bases are TGCAGTGCACCCACCCCTAGCGGGGTCCCCAATGAGCAGTTCTTC.